This paragraph reports one T cell receptor (beta chain). Germline V lookup: CDR1 SGHDT, CDR2 YYEEEE. This CDR3 comprises 15 residues. V shed 0 bases and J shed 6 bases, with 15 bases lying between them. The study recruited people aged 18 to 89 years across approximately 23 US areas. Cohorts were based on clinical histories the participants reported. This specimen comes from a study of blood T cell repertoires in COVID-19. Original analysis: From reference gene primer amplification, estimates of nucleated cell counts were derived. Sequencing was performed with immunoSEQ multiplex PCR; in TCRdb, only in-frame clones are kept and a portion is missing. V and J calls and clone size are given by that table; D and trimming were obtained from the DNA. The sample lists under 300,000 clones; about 90% were seen once.

Specimen: PBMCs or T cells enriched from blood (not recorded which). The sequence came from a woman in her twenties or thirties with acute COVID-19. The chain is built from TRBV5-6 and TRBJ1-1; TRBD1 is a possible D gene (5 bases). The CDR3 DNA reads as TGTGCCAGCAGCTTGGTTCCAGGGAGGGATGCTGAAGCTTTCTTT. It is translated as CASSLVPGRDAEAFF.